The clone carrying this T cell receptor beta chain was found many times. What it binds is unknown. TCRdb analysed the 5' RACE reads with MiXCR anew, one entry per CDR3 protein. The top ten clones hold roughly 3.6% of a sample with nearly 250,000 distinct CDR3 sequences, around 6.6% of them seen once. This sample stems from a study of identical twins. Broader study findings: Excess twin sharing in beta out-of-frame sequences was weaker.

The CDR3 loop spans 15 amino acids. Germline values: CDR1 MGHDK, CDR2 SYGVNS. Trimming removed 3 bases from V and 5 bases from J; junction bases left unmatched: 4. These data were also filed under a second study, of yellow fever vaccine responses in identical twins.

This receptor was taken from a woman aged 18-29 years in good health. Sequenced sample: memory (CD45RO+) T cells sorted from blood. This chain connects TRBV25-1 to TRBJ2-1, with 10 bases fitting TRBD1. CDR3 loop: CASSDRDRGNNEQFF. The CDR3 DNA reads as TGTGCCAGCAGTGACCGGGACAGGGGTAACAATGAGCAGTTCTTC.